Shown below are 20 T cell receptor beta chains from a single sample sequenced in a study of blood T cell repertoires in COVID-19. Produced via immunoSEQ multiplex PCR; TCRdb's table is partial and in-frame only. Here the sample spans about 160,000 clones, 70% to 90% being singletons. The sequenced sample was peripheral blood. The origin of the receptors is a human donor in a cohort sampled during active COVID-19.

This chain joins TRBV30 and TRBJ2-7; 7 bases fit TRBD2. Germline values: CDR1 GTSNPN, CDR2 SVGIG (reference sequence). V was clipped by 2 bases and J by 7 bases; unmatched bases: 5. The CDR3 spans 12 residues. The CDR3 reads CAWSLWGGEQYF. The CDR3 bases are TGTGCCTGGAGTCTCTGGGGGGGGGAGCAGTACTTC.

This chain connects TRBV2 to TRBJ2-1; TRBD2 matches at 12 bases. The CDR3 has 14 residues. Losses at the gene ends were 5 bases for V and 15 bases for J; bases not matched to a gene: 11. CDR1 SNHLY and CDR2 FYNNEI come from the germline V gene. CDR3 region: CASSLDSSGGAWFF. The CDR3 region has the DNA TGTGCCAGCAGTTTGGATTCTAGCGGGGGGGCGTGGTTCTTC.

The chain carries TRBV2 and TRBJ2-4; 14 nucleotides align to TRBD2. The CDR3 consists of 16 residues. The J segment lost 9 bases and the V segment lost 6 bases, leaving 10 bases of the junction unmatched. Germline V lookup: CDR1 SNHLY, CDR2 FYNNEI. This CDR3 is CASRVGTSGSRIIQYF. The CDR3, as DNA: TGTGCCAGCAGAGTTGGGACTAGCGGGAGTCGAATCATTCAGTACTTC.

The chain links TRBV27 to TRBJ2-5, with 10 positions matching TRBD2. This CDR3 comprises 16 residues. Germline CDR1 MNHEY, CDR2 SMNVEV (reference sequence). V trimming: 2 bases; J trimming: 2 bases; junction bases outside the gene matches: 5. The CDR3 DNA is TGTGCCAGCAGTTTAAGGACTAGCGGCAAACAAGAGACCCAGTACTTC. Its protein is CASSLRTSGKQETQYF.

This chain uses TRBV5-1 with TRBJ2-2; 7 bases map to TRBD2. V dropped 3 bases and J dropped 4; count of bases not matched to a gene: 9. The CDR3 covers 16 residues. Germline loops: CDR1 SGHRS, CDR2 YFSETQ. This chain's CDR3 is CASSSDQRGSTGELFF. The CDR3 nucleotides read TGCGCCAGCAGCTCCGACCAGCGGGGAAGCACCGGGGAGCTGTTTTTT. The variable domain in full, completed from reference TRBV5-1 and TRBJ2-2, reads KAGVTQTPRYLIKTRGQQVTLSCSPISGHRSVSWYQQTPGQGLQFLFEYFSETQRNKGNFPGRFSGRQFSNSRSEMNVSTLELGDSALYLCASSSDQRGSTGELFFGEGSRLTVL.

The chain carries TRBV5-4 and TRBJ2-1, with D possibly TRBD2 on 6 matching bases. Per the germline V gene, CDR1 is SGHNT and CDR2 is YYREEE (reference sequence). V lost 4 bases, J lost 6 bases, and 11 bases lay in between. This CDR3 contains 13 residues. The CDR3 nucleotides are TGTGCCAGCAGCATTAAGGGAGGCAATGAGCAGTTCTTC. Translated, it gives CASSIKGGNEQFF.

The chain joins TRBV19 to TRBJ2-7, with D hard to call. V lost 3 bases, J lost 3 bases, and 9 bases lay in between. This CDR3 region has 13 residues. Germline CDR1 LNHDA, CDR2 SQIVND (reference sequence). The CDR3 here is CASSIGGYYEQYF. For the CDR3, the DNA is TGTGCCAGTAGTATTGGCGGCTACTACGAGCAGTACTTC.

J is TRBJ1-5 and V is TRBV15; the match to TRBD1 covers 7 bases. Germline lookup yields CDR1 LNHNV and CDR2 YYDKDF (reference sequence). The CDR3 has 15 amino acids. The junction had 6 bases not matched to a gene; V was cut back by 3 bases and J by 4 bases. CDR3 nucleotides: TGTGCCACCAGCAGGGTAGGGGGCGGGAATCAGCCCCAGCATTTT. Its translation is CATSRVGGGNQPQHF.

This chain connects TRBV6-2 or TRBV6-3 to TRBJ2-3, with D perhaps matching TRBD1 (6 bases). V was clipped by 5 bases and J by 8 bases, with 17 bases between them. Germline V gene lookup returns CDR1 MNHEY and CDR2 SVGEGT. This CDR3 is 14 amino acids long. The DNA of the CDR3 is TGTGCCAGCAGTCAGGGACATTTTTCGGGTACGCAGTATTTT. Residues: CASSQGHFSGTQYF.

V is TRBV12-3 or TRBV12-4 and J is TRBJ1-1; no clear D. Deletions cut 1 base from V and 4 bases from J, with 7 bases between. This CDR3 comprises 13 residues. This CDR3 reads CASSLVEATEAFF. The CDR3 bases are TGTGCCAGCAGTTTAGTTGAGGCCACTGAAGCTTTCTTT.

The chain couples TRBV12-3 or TRBV12-4 to TRBJ1-1; D not resolved. The CDR3 totals 13 residues. V was shortened by 7 bases and J by 2 bases, with 11 bases between the two germline ends. The CDR3 spells CASTGDSNTEAFF. In DNA form, the CDR3 reads TGTGCCAGCACCGGGGATTCAAACACTGAAGCTTTCTTT.

The chain employs TRBV5-6 and TRBJ2-3; TRBD2 agrees at 7 bases. The V segment lost 0 bases and the J segment 5 bases; nucleotides outside the gene matches: 6. Germline assignment: CDR1 SGHDT and CDR2 YYEEEE. This CDR3 has 15 residues. CDR3 sequence: CASSLDYGEGDTQYF. In DNA, the CDR3 is TGTGCCAGCAGCTTGGACTACGGGGAGGGAGATACGCAGTATTTT. Variable domain in full (rest from reference TRBV5-6 and TRBJ2-3): DAGVTQSPTHLIKTRGQQVTLRCSPKSGHDTVSWYQQALGQGPQFIFQYYEEEERQRGNFPDRFSGHQFPNYSSELNVNALLLGDSALYLCASSLDYGEGDTQYFGPGTRLTVL.

This clone was found once. The V call is TRBV27, the J call TRBJ2-7; 7 bases are a match to TRBD2. CDR3 length: 16 residues. V lost 5 bases, J lost 2 bases, and 12 bases stayed unmatched. Germline V gene sequence: CDR1 MNHEY, CDR2 SMNVEV (reference sequence). The CDR3 DNA is TGTGCCAGCAGTCCTATCAGCGGGAAAAGAACCTACGAGCAGTACTTC. Translated: CASSPISGKRTYEQYF.

This chain links TRBV7-2 with TRBJ2-7, with D perhaps matching TRBD1 (5 bases). The V gene's germline CDR1 is SGHTA and CDR2 FQGNSA. The length of the CDR3 is 14 residues. Trimming took 4 bases from V and 2 from J, leaving 12 bases between them. Here the CDR3 DNA reads TGTGCCAGCAGCTCCAACTTAGGGGCCTACGAGCAGTACTTC. Translating gives CASSSNLGAYEQYF.

The chain joins TRBV18 to TRBJ2-2; 9 bases are shared with TRBD2. The CDR3 has 18 residues. The J segment lost 1 base and the V segment lost 3 bases, leaving 9 bases of the junction unmatched. CDR1 KGHSH and CDR2 LQKENI come from the germline V gene. The CDR3 loop reads CASSPTSGALMNTGELFF. DNA for the CDR3: TGTGCCAGCTCACCGACTAGCGGAGCGTTAATGAACACCGGGGAGCTGTTTTTT.

V usage is TRBV9 and J usage is TRBJ2-1; 9 nucleotides align to TRBD2. The CDR3 is made up of 16 amino acids. Germline CDR1 and CDR2: SGDLS and YYNGEE. After removal of 0 bases from V and 3 bases from J, the junction contained 4 bases not matched to a gene. The CDR3 is CASSVAAGGRYNEQFF. The CDR3 nucleotides are TGTGCCAGCAGCGTAGCGGCGGGAGGGCGCTACAATGAGCAGTTCTTC.

The V call is TRBV18, the J call TRBJ1-1; tentatively, D is TRBD1 (6 bases). The ends were cut back, 2 bases at V and 4 bases at J, with 11 bases in the middle. Germline V gene data show CDR1 as KGHSH and CDR2 as LQKENI. There are 14 residues in the CDR3. The CDR3 sequence: CASSPVQQGTEAFF. CDR3 in DNA: TGTGCCAGCTCACCAGTTCAACAGGGCACTGAAGCTTTCTTT.

The V call is TRBV11-3, the J call TRBJ2-1, with a tentative D call TRBD1 (5 bases). The CDR3 runs to 17 residues. Trimming stripped 1 base from V and 2 bases from J, with 15 bases between. Germline assignment: CDR1 SGHNT and CDR2 YENEEA. The CDR3 here is CASSLGQGGRAYNEQFF. CDR3 in DNA: TGTGCCAGCAGCTTAGGCCAGGGTGGCCGCGCCTACAATGAGCAGTTCTTC.

The rearrangement links TRBV4-2 to TRBJ1-4; 7 nucleotides match TRBD1. This CDR3 comprises 18 residues. Per the germline V gene, CDR1 is LGHNA and CDR2 is YNFKEQ. V was clipped by 0 bases and J by 8 bases; unmatched bases: 15. DNA for the CDR3: TGTGCCAGCAGCCAAGACCTAACGACAGGGTCTATTGGGGAAAAACTGTTTTTT. Its protein product is CASSQDLTTGSIGEKLFF.

The chain carries TRBV5-6 and TRBJ2-7; D is unclear. Trimming shortened V by 3 bases and J by 0 bases, and 10 bases separated the two germline ends. Germline CDR1 SGHDT, CDR2 YYEEEE. The CDR3 loop spans 14 amino acids. The CDR3 spells CASSSQVLSYEQYF. Here the CDR3 DNA reads TGTGCCAGCAGCTCGCAGGTCCTCTCCTACGAGCAGTACTTC.